These T cell receptor beta chains were read from a single sample in a study of T cell repertoires in cytomegalovirus infection. One entry per CDR3 protein, called by TCRdb with MiXCR from the reads. The repertoire holds some 680,000 distinct CDR3 sequences, 35% to 45% seen once, with 2.5% to 3.5% in the top ten. The sequenced material came from PBMCs. The receptor set was obtained from a human donor in good health (CMV status not recorded). Some clones in this sample may be carry-over from other donors' samples. The CDR3 runs from the conserved cysteine through the conserved F or W. D genes are given only for firm matches. Size tells how often a clone was seen (once, few, many) or the class of an expanded clone, and some rows leave it out.

V gene	clone size	J gene	CDR3 length	D gene	CDR3 DNA	CDR3 protein
TRBV2	.	TRBJ1-1	12	.	TGTGCCAGCATTATAGGGGGCACTGAAGCTTTCTTT	CASIIGGTEAFF
TRBV27	once	TRBJ1-2	14	.	TGTGCCAGCAGTTTAAACAGCGCTAACTATGGCTACACCTTC	CASSLNSANYGYTF
TRBV7-6	many	TRBJ2-1	14	.	TGTGCCAGCAGCTCATTCAAGGACAGAAATGAGCAGTTCTTC	CASSSFKDRNEQFF
TRBV19	.	TRBJ1-5	19	TRBD1	TGTGCCAGTAGTATAGATAAGGCCGGGACAGCTAATAGCAATCAGCCCCAGCATTTT	CASSIDKAGTANSNQPQHF
TRBV28	few	TRBJ2-3	14	.	TGTGCCAGCAGTGGACGGGAGTCGGGAGATACGCAGTATTTT	CASSGRESGDTQYF
TRBV5-6	.	TRBJ1-2	15	TRBD1	TGTGCCAGCAACCAAGACAGGGGCTGGAGCTATGGCTACACCTTC	CASNQDRGWSYGYTF
TRBV6-8	.	TRBJ1-5	15	.	TGTGCCAGCAGTTACGGGAGAACGAGCAATCAGCCCCAGCATTTT	CASSYGRTSNQPQHF
TRBV7-2	.	TRBJ1-5	15	.	TGTGCCAGCAGCTTTATGGATTATAGCAATCAGCCCCAGCATTTT	CASSFMDYSNQPQHF
TRBV12-3/TRBV12-4	.	TRBJ1-6	15	TRBD1	TGTGCCAGCAGACCACCACAGGGGAATAATTCACCCCTCCACTTT	CASRPPQGNNSPLHF
TRBV18	.	TRBJ2-7	13	TRBD2	TGTGCCAGCTCACCACCGACTAGCTGGGAGCAGTACTTC	CASSPPTSWEQYF
TRBV19	few	TRBJ2-7	16	TRBD2	TGTGCCAGTACCTCCCTGAGCGCGGGAGGAACCTACGAGCAGTACTTC	CASTSLSAGGTYEQYF
TRBV29-1	few	TRBJ1-1	11	.	TGCAGCGTTGCTGGGACACCTGAAGCTTTCTTT	CSVAGTPEAFF
TRBV12-3/TRBV12-4	few	TRBJ1-1	13	.	TGTGCCAGCAGTTTAACCGGTGGGGTTAGAGCTTTCTTT	CASSLTGGVRAFF
TRBV28	.	TRBJ1-2	12	.	TGTGCCAGCAGTTCCAGGGTTCCTGGCTACACCTTC	CASSSRVPGYTF
TRBV20-1	.	TRBJ2-5	13	.	TGCAGTGCTGGGCGTGGACTCCAATATACCAAGTACTTC	CSAGRGLQYTKYF
TRBV20-1	once	TRBJ1-2	15	.	TGCAGTGCCCTTCACAGCGGCAGGCCTAACTATGGCTACACCTTC	CSALHSGRPNYGYTF
TRBV5-1	.	TRBJ2-4	15	.	TGCGCCAGCAGCATGACAGATGTAGCCAAAAACATTCAGTACTTC	CASSMTDVAKNIQYF
TRBV11-3	few	TRBJ2-2	15	.	TGTGCCAGCAGCTCGTATGGTTCTGACACCGGGGAGCTGTTTTTT	CASSSYGSDTGELFF
TRBV12-3/TRBV12-4	few	TRBJ2-6	15	TRBD1	TGTGCCAGCAGTTTCGGGACAGGGGGCACCAACGTCCTGACTTTC	CASSFGTGGTNVLTF
TRBV7-2	few	TRBJ2-7	15	TRBD1	TGTGCCAGCAGCTTAGTGCAGGGGGCGCCCCACGAGCAGTACTTC	CASSLVQGAPHEQYF
TRBV7-2	few	TRBJ1-1	15	.	TGTGCCAGCAGCTTGGCGGTAGGTCTGGCCACTGAAGCTTTCTTT	CASSLAVGLATEAFF
TRBV7-6	.	TRBJ1-1	13	.	TGTGCCTCCGCCGGGGCGGGAAACACTGAAGCTTTCTTT	CASAGAGNTEAFF
TRBV2	.	TRBJ1-1	12	.	TGTGCCAGCACCCCCTCGGGCACTGAAGCTTTCTTT	CASTPSGTEAFF
TRBV20-1	.	TRBJ2-1	18	.	TGCAGTGCTAGAGATATTGTGGGGGATTCGAGACTTTTCAATGAGCAGTTCTTC	CSARDIVGDSRLFNEQFF
TRBV14	.	TRBJ2-1	18	TRBD1	TGTGCCAGCAGCCAAGAGTTCCCAGACAGGGGAGGACGGAATGAGCAGTTCTTC	CASSQEFPDRGGRNEQFF
TRBV6-5	.	TRBJ2-7	16	.	TGTGCCAGCAGTTATAATCCCAAGCACGGAGACTACGAGCAGTACTTC	CASSYNPKHGDYEQYF
TRBV28	few	TRBJ2-1	13	.	TGTGCCAGCAATAGGGGCTCCTACAATGAGCAGTTCTTC	CASNRGSYNEQFF
TRBV12-3/TRBV12-4	.	TRBJ2-7	12	.	TGTGCCAGCAGCCGAGCCCCCTACGAGCAGTACTTC	CASSRAPYEQYF
TRBV18	.	TRBJ2-3	16	.	TGTGCCAGCTCACCAAAGGCAGCCTCGCGGGGAGATACGCAGTATTTT	CASSPKAASRGDTQYF
TRBV20-1	.	TRBJ1-1	15	.	TGCAGTGCTAGATTGGGGGCCAGAATGAACACTGAAGCTTTCTTT	CSARLGARMNTEAFF
TRBV12-3/TRBV12-4	.	TRBJ2-7	12	.	TGTGCCAGCAGTGTCAACAGTAACGGGCAGTACTTC	CASSVNSNGQYF
TRBV20-1	.	TRBJ2-5	17	.	TGCAGTGCTAGAGATGGGAAGGGGACTCCCCCCCGGGAGACCCAGTACTTC	CSARDGKGTPPRETQYF
TRBV6-1	few	TRBJ1-6	15	TRBD1	TGTGCCAGCCTGACCGGGACAGGGGAAAATTCACCCCTCCACTTT	CASLTGTGENSPLHF
TRBV7-2	few	TRBJ1-6	15	.	TGTGCCAGCAGCTTTTTAGGGCCCGGGAATTCACCCCTCCACTTT	CASSFLGPGNSPLHF
TRBV6-5	few	TRBJ2-5	17	TRBD2	TGTGCCAGCAGTCTCCTAGCGGGGGGGTTCGGAGAAGAGACCCAGTACTTC	CASSLLAGGFGEETQYF
TRBV12-3/TRBV12-4	many	TRBJ2-3	13	.	TGTGCCAGCAGCCCCGTGTTCCCAGATACGCAGTATTTT	CASSPVFPDTQYF
TRBV4-2	.	TRBJ2-3	12	.	TGTGCCAGCAGCCAGGAGAGGGATACGCATTATTTT	CASSQERDTHYF
TRBV7-9	many	TRBJ2-7	14	TRBD1	TGTGCCAGCAGGCCCGGGACAGGGGGTTACGAGCAGTACTTC	CASRPGTGGYEQYF
TRBV7-6	many	TRBJ2-3	18	TRBD2	TGTGCCAGCAGCTTAGTCCGACTAGCGGGAGGGGATTCAGATACGCAGTATTTT	CASSLVRLAGGDSDTQYF
TRBV2	few	TRBJ2-1	13	TRBD2	TGTGCCAGCGGGACTAGCGGGGATTCAAAGCAGTTCTTC	CASGTSGDSKQFF
TRBV7-2	many	TRBJ1-2	13	.	TGTGCCAGCAGCTTGGCCGCTTCCCCAGGCTACACCTTC	CASSLAASPGYTF
TRBV6-2/TRBV6-3	.	TRBJ2-7	18	TRBD2	TGTGCCAGCAGACCCCCGGGACTAGCGGGCTCGAGCTCCTACGAGCAGTACTTC	CASRPPGLAGSSSYEQYF